These 17 T cell receptor beta chains were all obtained from the same sample, sequenced in a study of blood T cell repertoires in COVID-19. TCRdb's table, derived via immunoSEQ multiplex PCR, lists solely in-frame clones and lacks some. The repertoire consists of roughly 97,000 clones, with more than 80% occurring once and the leading ten covering roughly 29%. Sample: peripheral blood. These TCRs come from a man aged 55 to 69 with acute or convalescent COVID-19.

V gene TRBV7-9 combines with J gene TRBJ1-6; 7 bases line up with TRBD1. The CDR3 is 14 residues long. Germline assignment: CDR1 SEHNR and CDR2 FQNEAQ (reference sequence). V gave up 3 bases and J gave up 7 bases; unmatched junction bases: 3. The CDR3 loop reads CASSFSGQNSPLHF. The DNA for the CDR3 is TGTGCCAGCAGCTTCTCGGGACAGAATTCACCCCTCCACTTT. Filled out from reference TRBV7-9 and TRBJ1-6, the complete variable domain reads DTGVSQNPRHKITKRGQNVTFRCDPISEHNRLYWYRQTLGQGPEFLTYFQNEAQLEKSRLLSDRFSAERPKGSFSTLEIQRTEQGDSAMYLCASSFSGQNSPLHFGNGTRLTVT.

The CDR3 sequence: CAISVRTGTETQYF. CDR3 DNA sequence: TGTGCCATCAGTGTCCGGACAGGGACAGAGACCCAGTACTTC. The rearrangement links TRBV10-3 to TRBJ2-5; 8 bases are a match to TRBD1. The CDR3 spans 14 residues. The V and J ends lost 4 bases and 4 bases, in that order; junction bases with no gene match: 5. CDR1 is ENHRY and CDR2 is SYGVKD in the germline V gene.

The chain joins TRBV6-5 to TRBJ2-7; D uncertain. Trimming pared 0 bases from V and 1 base from J, leaving 7 bases between. The CDR3 has 14 residues. Germline assignment: CDR1 MNHEY and CDR2 SVGAGI. Written as DNA, the CDR3 is TGTGCCAGCAGTTACTCGTCGGGTTCCTACGAGCAGTACTTC. Amino acids: CASSYSSGSYEQYF.

The chain has TRBV9 and TRBJ1-5; no definite D call. Trimming shortened V by 3 bases and J by 4 bases, and 8 bases separated the two germline ends. The CDR3 sequence is 13 residues long. The V gene's germline CDR1 is SGDLS and CDR2 YYNGEE. The CDR3 bases are TGTGCCAGCAGCGACAGCTTTAATCAGCCCCAGCATTTT. Translation: CASSDSFNQPQHF.

This clone came up once. V gene TRBV27 combines with J gene TRBJ2-7; 8 bases match TRBD1. Germline lookup yields CDR1 MNHEY and CDR2 SMNVEV (reference sequence). J was trimmed by 5 bases and V by 5 bases; bases with no gene match: 11. The CDR3 consists of 15 residues. The CDR3 sequence: CASSLTDRAENEQYF. The DNA for the CDR3 is TGTGCCAGCAGTCTGACGGACAGGGCGGAGAACGAGCAGTACTTC.

The gene calls are TRBV5-4 and TRBJ1-1; D not certain. V lost 3 bases and J 0 bases, leaving 6 bases between the germline ends. The CDR3 covers 13 residues. Germline loops: CDR1 SGHNT, CDR2 YYREEE (reference sequence). The DNA for the CDR3 is TGTGCCAGCAGCTCGGTGGTGAACACTGAAGCTTTCTTT. This gives the protein CASSSVVNTEAFF. Using reference TRBV5-4 and TRBJ1-1 for the parts outside the CDR3, the full variable domain is ETGVTQSPTHLIKTRGQQVTLRCSSQSGHNTVSWYQQALGQGPQFIFQYYREEENGRGNFPPRFSGLQFPNYSSELNVNALELDDSALYLCASSSVVNTEAFFGQGTRLTVV.

The chain recombines TRBV18 with TRBJ1-6; TRBD1 agrees at 7 bases. The junction had 4 bases not matched to a gene; V was cut back by 0 bases and J by 8 bases. CDR3 length: 15 residues. CDR1 KGHSH and CDR2 LQKENI come from the germline V gene. The CDR3 DNA reads as TGTGCCAGCTCACCACCATACAGGGGCGATTCACCCCTCCACTTT. Protein: CASSPPYRGDSPLHF.

The rearrangement joins TRBV15 to TRBJ1-1; D gene ambiguous. CDR3 length: 17 residues. Germline CDR1 reads LNHNV; CDR2 reads YYDKDF (reference sequence). The germline V and J ends were trimmed by 0 bases and 1 base, with 15 bases remaining between them. The CDR3 DNA follows: TGTGCCACCAGCAGAGATCTTTCTCGACGGAGGAACACTGAAGCTTTCTTT. Translating gives CATSRDLSRRRNTEAFF.

The CDR3 loop reads CASSLIGRDSPLHF. In nucleotides, the CDR3 is TGTGCCAGCAGTTTAATCGGGAGGGATTCACCCCTCCACTTT. The chain links TRBV28 to TRBJ1-6; D not resolved. Germline lookup yields CDR1 MDHEN and CDR2 SYDVKM. This CDR3 spans 14 amino acids. Between the trimmed V and J ends, which lost 2 bases and 8 bases, there was a span of 10 bases.

The chain recombines TRBV3-1 (or the pseudogene TRBV3-2) with TRBJ2-2; D possibly corresponds to TRBD1 (5 bases). Trimming stripped 4 bases from V and 0 bases from J, with 9 bases between. CDR3 size: 15 residues. Looked up from germline, CDR1 is LGHDT and CDR2 is YNNKEL (reference sequence). CDR3 nucleotide sequence: TGTGCCAGCAGCCTAGGGGTCGCGAACACCGGGGAGCTGTTTTTT. As protein: CASSLGVANTGELFF.

The V and J genes are TRBV28 and TRBJ1-2, with 8 nucleotides matching TRBD1. The CDR3 runs 17 residues. Germline V lookup: CDR1 MDHEN, CDR2 SYDVKM. The ends lost 4 bases at V and 2 bases at J; junction bases unmatched: 12. The CDR3 DNA reads as TGTGCCAGCAGTTCGCCCGCTGTCAGGGGGCTCAACTATGGCTACACCTTC. Amino acids: CASSSPAVRGLNYGYTF.

The CDR3 coding sequence is TGTGCCAGCAGCCGCCAGAAAGAAGGGGACAGGGGTGGCTACACCTTC. Amino acid sequence: CASSRQKEGDRGGYTF. V and J are TRBV14 and TRBJ1-2, with 10 bases lining up with TRBD1. Trimming at V came to 4 bases and at J to 7 bases, leaving 12 bases not matched to a gene. From germline, CDR1 is SGHDN and CDR2 FVKESK. The CDR3 covers 16 residues.

The rearrangement links TRBV4-1 to TRBJ2-1; TRBD1 might be the D (5 bases). The CDR3 is made up of 13 amino acids. V was clipped by 4 bases and J by 3 bases, with 7 bases between them. Germline V CDR1 and CDR2: MGHRA, YSYEKL. CDR3 coding DNA: TGCGCCAGCAGCCCAAGGGGCTACAATGAGCAGTTCTTC. It specifies CASSPRGYNEQFF.

V and J are TRBV11-2 and TRBJ2-1; TRBD2 matches 12 bases. The CDR3 sequence is 17 residues long. Germline trimming cut 5 bases from V and 5 bases from J; bases unmatched to any gene: 10. From germline, CDR1 is SGHAT and CDR2 FQNNGV. CDR3 amino acids: CASSTGLAGITDNEQFF. The CDR3 bases are TGTGCCAGCAGCACGGGACTAGCGGGCATAACAGACAATGAGCAGTTCTTC.

V usage is TRBV6-1 and J usage is TRBJ2-3, with D possibly being TRBD2 (6 bases). With 10 bases removed from V and 3 bases from J, the gap between germline ends came to 20 bases. The CDR3 is 15 residues long. Germline V lookup: CDR1 MNHNS, CDR2 SASEGT. The CDR3 region has the DNA TGTGCCACACAACACGGAGCGGGTACTACAGATACGCAGTATTTT. Its translation: CATQHGAGTTDTQYF.

The chain combines TRBV28 with TRBJ2-2; 12 bases are shared with TRBD2. This CDR3 spans 15 amino acids. Germline CDR1 is MDHEN and CDR2 is SYDVKM. J lost 1 base, V lost 11 bases, and 5 bases had no gene match. The CDR3 coding sequence is TGTGCCTCGACTAGCGGGAGTATGAACACCGGGGAGCTGTTTTTT. The encoded protein is CASTSGSMNTGELFF.

The chain has TRBV27 and TRBJ2-2; TRBD2 is a possible D gene (6 bases). In germline, CDR1 is MNHEY, CDR2 SMNVEV (reference sequence). V lost 6 bases, J lost 0 bases, and 17 bases lay in between. This CDR3 is 17 amino acids long. DNA of the CDR3: TGTGCCAGCAGCCTATGGGGAGGAGATGCGAACACCGGGGAGCTGTTTTTT. This codes for CASSLWGGDANTGELFF.